The clone carrying this T cell receptor (beta chain) was picked up many times. The CDR3 has 15 residues. The V end lost 0 bases, the J end lost 2 bases, and 10 bases lay between the germline ends. In germline, CDR1 is LGHNA, CDR2 YNFKEQ. These data belong to a study of molecular identifiers for immune sequencing clone quantification. Via MiXCR, TCRdb re-called the PCR reads, giving one row per CDR3 protein. The repertoire holds about half a million distinct CDR3 sequences, 20% to 25% seen once, with more than 0.8% in the top ten. The receptor was isolated from a human donor in good health. Some libraries in this study had Jurkat cell RNA spiked in. The V and J genes are TRBV4-2 and TRBJ1-2; weak D call: TRBD1 (6 bases). The material sequenced was naive CD8+ T cells from blood, with Jurkat cell RNA spiked in. Subset defined: FACS-sorted CD8+CD4-CCR7+CD45RA+ naive T cells. The CDR3 nucleotides are TGTGCCAGCAGCCAAGAGCGACAGGCGAACTATGGCTACACCTTC. Protein: CASSQERQANYGYTF.